This T cell receptor (beta chain) was documented in a study of tumor-infiltrating lymphocytes in localized non-small cell lung cancer. The data were produced by immunoSEQ multiplex PCR, yet TCRdb's version contains in-frame clones alone and is incomplete. Here the sample spans fewer than 15,000 clones, roughly 70% being singletons. Regarding this clone: Its antigen remains unknown. A junction end diverges from the germline sequence, so it may reflect a read error.

Germline loops: CDR1 SGHAT, CDR2 FQNNGV. The CDR3 spans 15 residues. Findings and caveats of the study: Immunotypes IM1 and IM2 had similar TCR-derived T-cell fractions.

The material sequenced was lung tumor tissue. This rearrangement joins TRBV11-2 to TRBJ1-1, with D perhaps TRBD1 (6 bases). The sequence came from a human donor with non-small cell lung cancer. DNA of the CDR3: TGTGTCAGCAGCCCGGACAGCATTATGAACACTGAAGCTTTCTTT. This codes for CVSSPDSIMNTEAFF.